These 24 T cell receptor beta chains were sequenced from one sample in a study of CD8+ T cells in alopecia areata. cDNA serving as the sequencing template came from extracted, reverse transcribed RNA. Only in-frame clones appear in the TCRdb table, and some are missing; sequencing was by immunoSEQ multiplex PCR. The table lists 150,000 to 200,000 clones, 58% of them singletons. The treatment: oral pan-JAK inhibitor, 5-10 mg twice daily. Here the sequenced sample was CD4+ T cells sorted from blood, taken at approximately week 60, from a patient treated with tofacitinib. Source of these receptors: a human donor with alopecia areata.

This clone was seen only a few times. The gene calls are TRBV30 and TRBJ1-1; D uncertain. Germline values: CDR1 GTSNPN, CDR2 SVGIG (reference sequence). This CDR3 has 15 amino acids. The germline V and J ends were trimmed by 0 bases and 6 bases, with 17 bases remaining between them. CDR3 loop: CAWSVRALVSSEAFF. CDR3 in DNA: TGTGCCTGGAGTGTACGGGCGTTGGTGAGCTCTGAAGCTTTCTTT.

In its sample, this clone was seen once. DNA for the CDR3: TGTGCCATCAGTGAGTCGGACAGAGAGACCCAGTACTTC. It specifies CAISESDRETQYF. The rearrangement links TRBV10-3 to TRBJ2-5; D is perhaps TRBD1 (6 bases). Germline V gene sequence: CDR1 ENHRY, CDR2 SYGVKD. This CDR3 is built from 13 residues. The V end was cut by 0 bases, the J end by 4 bases, with 6 bases between.

This clone was seen a few times. V is TRBV7-2 and J is TRBJ2-7; TRBD2 aligns across 10 bases. V was clipped by 3 bases and J by 4 bases; unmatched bases: 6. CDR3 length: 15 residues. CDR1 and CDR2 from the germline V gene are SGHTA and FQGNSA. The CDR3 reads CASSFLTSGPYEQYF. The CDR3 DNA is TGTGCCAGCAGCTTCCTGACTAGCGGGCCATACGAGCAGTACTTC.

This clone showed up many times. J is TRBJ2-7 and V is TRBV10-3, with D possibly being TRBD2 (6 bases). This CDR3 has 15 amino acids. V was clipped by 7 bases and J by 4 bases, with 20 bases between them. Germline CDR1 reads ENHRY; CDR2 reads SYGVKD. This chain's CDR3 is CAITPGPRREYEQYF. Here the CDR3 DNA reads TGTGCCATCACTCCGGGCCCAAGACGGGAGTACGAGCAGTACTTC.

This chain links TRBV25-1 with TRBJ2-7, with D perhaps being TRBD1 or TRBD2 (7 bases each). V was trimmed by 1 base and J by 0 bases, leaving 19 bases between them. The CDR3 runs to 18 residues. Germline loops: CDR1 MGHDK, CDR2 SYGVNS. In nucleotides, the CDR3 is TGTGCCAGCAGTGAATCGGCAGGGGGGGGTCTTCTCTCCTACGAGCAGTACTTC. Its translation is CASSESAGGGLLSYEQYF.

This clone was counted only a few times. The sample holds other DNA sequences that translate to the same CDR3. CDR3 nucleotide sequence: TGTGCCTGGAGTGTACTCGGGTACGAGCAGTACTTC. It is translated as CAWSVLGYEQYF. V usage is TRBV30 and J usage is TRBJ2-7; D gene unclear. Looked up from germline, CDR1 is GTSNPN and CDR2 is SVGIG (reference sequence). The CDR3 runs to 12 residues. V was cut by 0 bases and J by 4 bases, with 7 bases left in between.

The V gene is TRBV25-1, the J gene TRBJ1-3, with D uncertain. The germline V gene encodes CDR1 MGHDK and CDR2 SYGVNS. V was shortened by 0 bases and J by 4 bases, with 10 bases between the two germline ends. The CDR3 spans 15 residues. In DNA, the CDR3 is TGTGCCAGCAGTGAATATAGCCGGTTCGGAAACACCATATATTTT. As protein: CASSEYSRFGNTIYF.

A few counts support this clone. V gene TRBV6-6 combines with J gene TRBJ1-6; weak D call: TRBD1 (5 bases). The CDR3 spans 12 residues. Trimming cost V 7 bases and J 6 bases, with 7 bases left between them. From germline, CDR1 is MNHNY and CDR2 SVGAGI (reference sequence). As DNA, the CDR3 is TGTGCCAGCAACGGGGCTAATTCACCCCTCCACTTT. This codes for CASNGANSPLHF.

The chain combines TRBV30 with TRBJ1-3, with D perhaps matching TRBD1 (5 bases). Per the germline V gene, CDR1 is GTSNPN and CDR2 is SVGIG (reference sequence). Trimming took 2 bases from V and 1 from J, leaving 12 bases between them. The CDR3 spans 15 residues. DNA for the CDR3: TGTGCCTGGAGTATTAAAGGGGTTTCTGGAAACACCATATATTTT. It translates to CAWSIKGVSGNTIYF.

V and J are TRBV30 and TRBJ2-5; D is undetermined. The V gene lost 3 bases and the J gene lost 0 bases, with 5 bases spanning the gap. CDR3 length equals 12 residues. The germline CDR1 and CDR2 sequences are GTSNPN and SVGIG (reference sequence). The CDR3 spells CAWRRYQETQYF. For the CDR3, the DNA is TGTGCCTGGAGGCGATACCAAGAGACCCAGTACTTC.

V and J are TRBV6-6 and TRBJ2-3; D remains ambiguous. Trimming took off 8 bases at V and 11 bases at J, with 17 bases between the two ends. CDR1 is MNHNY and CDR2 is SVGAGI in the germline V gene (reference sequence). The CDR3 extends over 12 amino acids. CDR3 loop: CASRAGDFGQYF. Written as DNA, the CDR3 is TGTGCCAGCCGGGCAGGAGATTTTGGGCAGTATTTT.

About this clone: Other DNA sequences in this specimen translate into the identical CDR3. The chain carries TRBV15 and TRBJ2-1, with D maybe TRBD2 (5 bases). The CDR3 is made up of 12 amino acids. The V end was cut by 0 bases, the J end by 8 bases, with 5 bases between. Germline V gives CDR1 LNHNV, CDR2 YYDKDF (reference sequence). The CDR3 DNA sequence: TGTGCCACCAGCAGAGAGGGAGATGAGCAGTTCTTC. Translating it yields CATSREGDEQFF.

The chain couples TRBV27 to TRBJ1-5; the match to TRBD1 covers 8 bases. V shed 5 bases, J shed 7 bases, and the junction held 10 bases outside the gene matches. This CDR3 has 15 residues. CDR1 and CDR2 from the germline V gene are MNHEY and SMNVEV (reference sequence). Here the CDR3 DNA reads TGTGCCAGCAGTGAAAGCAACAGGGGGGAACAGCCCCAGCATTTT. It specifies CASSESNRGEQPQHF.

The V call is TRBV30, the J call TRBJ1-6; TRBD1 might be the D (5 bases). Trimming took 3 bases from V and 4 from J, leaving 10 bases between them. CDR1 and CDR2 (germline): GTSNPN, SVGIG (reference sequence). This CDR3 has 14 amino acids. The DNA of the CDR3 is TGTGCCTGGAGCTTGACAGTGTATAATTCACCCCTCCACTTT. It codes for CAWSLTVYNSPLHF.

This clone was picked up a small number of times. V is TRBV29-1 and J is TRBJ2-3, with 7 positions matching TRBD1. V gave up 7 bases and J gave up 3 bases; unmatched junction bases: 7. From germline, CDR1 is SQVTM and CDR2 ANQGSEA. The CDR3 spans 13 residues. The CDR3 region has the DNA TGCAGCGCCAGACAGGGCGGGACAGATACGCAGTATTTT. Protein sequence: CSARQGGTDTQYF.

This chain joins TRBV7-8 and TRBJ1-5; D gene unclear. The CDR3 covers 14 residues. Trimming took off 8 bases at V and 1 base at J, with 12 bases between the two ends. CDR1 is SGHVS, CDR2 FQNEAQ, per germline. CDR3 sequence reads: CASRLGSSNQPQHF. The CDR3 DNA reads TGTGCCAGCCGACTGGGGTCGAGCAATCAGCCCCAGCATTTT. Variable domain in full (rest from reference TRBV7-8 and TRBJ1-5): GAGVSQSPRYKVAKRGQDVALRCDPISGHVSLFWYQQALGQGPEFLTYFQNEAQLDKSGLPSDRFFAERPEGSVSTLKIQRTQQEDSAVYLCASRLGSSNQPQHFGDGTRLSIL.

V and J are TRBV5-6 and TRBJ2-7; D perhaps matches TRBD1 (6 bases). V lost 3 bases and J lost 6, with 10 bases in between. The CDR3 spans 12 residues. Germline V gives CDR1 SGHDT, CDR2 YYEEEE. CDR3: CASSSQGAEQYF. As DNA, the CDR3 is TGTGCCAGCAGCTCACAGGGAGCCGAGCAGTACTTC. The variable domain in full, completed from reference TRBV5-6 and TRBJ2-7, reads DAGVTQSPTHLIKTRGQQVTLRCSPKSGHDTVSWYQQALGQGPQFIFQYYEEEERQRGNFPDRFSGHQFPNYSSELNVNALLLGDSALYLCASSSQGAEQYFGPGTRLTVT.

The gene calls are TRBV29-1 and TRBJ2-5; the match to TRBD2 covers 11 bases. The CDR3 has 15 residues. Losses at the gene ends were 7 bases for V and 4 bases for J; bases not matched to a gene: 11. Looked up from germline, CDR1 is SQVTM and CDR2 is ANQGSEA. CDR3 residues: CSASTVGTSGETQYF. The CDR3 DNA reads TGCAGCGCCTCAACGGTAGGGACTAGCGGAGAGACCCAGTACTTC.

In its sample, this clone was seen a few times. The V and J genes are TRBV19 and TRBJ2-7; 7 bases map to TRBD1. Per the germline V gene, CDR1 is LNHDA and CDR2 is SQIVND (reference sequence). The CDR3 is 14 residues long. V was pared by 4 bases and J by 6 bases, with 9 bases of the junction left unmatched. The CDR3 region is CASSTTTGISEQYF. The CDR3 nucleotides read TGTGCCAGTAGTACCACGACAGGGATTAGCGAGCAGTACTTC.

This clone occurred a few times. The chain uses TRBV7-6 and TRBJ2-2; D uncertain. Germline CDR1 reads SGHVS; CDR2 reads FNYEAQ. V was pared by 3 bases and J by 0 bases, with 5 bases between. This CDR3 comprises 14 residues. CDR3 sequence (DNA): TGTGCCAGCAGCTTCGAAGCGAACACCGGGGAGCTGTTTTTT. This translates into CASSFEANTGELFF.

This clone has more than one count but fewer than ten. V gene TRBV5-1 combines with J gene TRBJ1-2, with 7 bases identical to TRBD1. After removal of 5 bases from V and 3 bases from J, the junction contained 4 bases not matched to a gene. The CDR3 totals 13 residues. In germline, CDR1 is SGHRS, CDR2 YFSETQ. The CDR3 region has the DNA TGCGCCAGCAGTACAGGGGCAGACTATGGCTACACCTTC. Amino acids: CASSTGADYGYTF.

The chain carries TRBV29-1 and TRBJ2-6; D remains unclear. This CDR3 is built from 12 residues. The V end was cut by 1 base, the J end by 4 bases, with 2 bases between. The germline CDR1 and CDR2 sequences are SQVTM and ANQGSEA. CDR3 DNA sequence: TGCAGCGTTGAAGCGGGGGCCAACGTCCTGACTTTC. As protein: CSVEAGANVLTF.

This clone was seen a handful of times. The CDR3: CASSPEGTQYF. CDR3 bases: TGTGCCAGCTCACCGGAGGGTACGCAGTATTTT. This chain links TRBV18 with TRBJ2-3; a possible D gene is TRBD2 (6 bases). Germline-derived CDR1 and CDR2 are KGHSH and LQKENI. The CDR3 length is 11 residues. The germline V and J ends were trimmed by 3 bases and 8 bases, with 6 bases remaining between them.

CDR3 DNA: TGTGCCAACCCACTAAGCGGGGGGAACACCGGGGAGCTGTTTTTT. Residues: CANPLSGGNTGELFF. The chain is built from TRBV7-2 and TRBJ2-2, with 8 nucleotides matching TRBD2. CDR1 SGHTA and CDR2 FQGNSA come from the germline V gene. The CDR3 spans 15 residues. Trimming cost V 10 bases and J 1 base; bases outside gene matches: 8.